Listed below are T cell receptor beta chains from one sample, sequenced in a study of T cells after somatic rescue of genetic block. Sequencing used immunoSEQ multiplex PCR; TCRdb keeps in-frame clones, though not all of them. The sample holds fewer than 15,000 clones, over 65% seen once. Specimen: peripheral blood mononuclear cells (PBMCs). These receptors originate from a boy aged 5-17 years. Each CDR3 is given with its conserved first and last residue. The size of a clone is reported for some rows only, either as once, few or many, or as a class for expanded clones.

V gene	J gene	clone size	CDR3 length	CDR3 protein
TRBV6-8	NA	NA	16	CASCPPPGTLSYEQYF
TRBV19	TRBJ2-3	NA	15	CASSRTSGGAYTQYF
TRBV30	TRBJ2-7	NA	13	CACSLGAPYEQYF
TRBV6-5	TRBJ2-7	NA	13	CASKQGFLYEQYF
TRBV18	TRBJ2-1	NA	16	CASSTEGRGSYNEQFF
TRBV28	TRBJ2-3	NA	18	CASSFPHSSGGATDTQYF
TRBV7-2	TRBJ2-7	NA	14	CASSSPGPFYEQYF
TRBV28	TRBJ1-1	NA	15	CASSFTPTVNTEAFF
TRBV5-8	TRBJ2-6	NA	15	CASLTTQSRANVLTF
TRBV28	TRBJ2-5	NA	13	CASSFTDWGTQYF
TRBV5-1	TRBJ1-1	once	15	CASSLTVGWVTEAFF
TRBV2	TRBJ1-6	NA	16	CASILATGTYNSPLHF
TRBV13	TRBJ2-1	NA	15	CASSPRLAGTHEQFF